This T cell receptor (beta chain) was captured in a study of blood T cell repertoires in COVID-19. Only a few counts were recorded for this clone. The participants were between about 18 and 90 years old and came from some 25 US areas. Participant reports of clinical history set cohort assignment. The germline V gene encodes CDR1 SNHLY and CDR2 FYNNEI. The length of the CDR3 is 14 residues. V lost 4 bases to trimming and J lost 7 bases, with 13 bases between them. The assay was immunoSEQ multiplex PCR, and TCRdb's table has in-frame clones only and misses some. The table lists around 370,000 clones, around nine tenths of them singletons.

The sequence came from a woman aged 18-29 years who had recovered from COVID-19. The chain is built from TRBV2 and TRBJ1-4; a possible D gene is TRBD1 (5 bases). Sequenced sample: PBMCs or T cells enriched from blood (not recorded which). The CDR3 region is CASSGWQGGEKLFF. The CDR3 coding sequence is TGTGCCAGCAGTGGGTGGCAGGGTGGTGAAAAACTGTTTTTT.